The rows below give T cell receptor beta chains drawn from one sample of a study of T cells in Graves' hyperthyroidism and ophthalmopathy. A single record per CDR3 protein comes from TCRdb applying MiXCR to the multiplex PCR reads. The data show approximately 400,000 distinct CDR3 sequences, 15% to 18% seen once. Input material: blood. These TCRs come from a woman between 18 and 30 years old with Graves' hyperthyroidism. CDR3s include the opening cysteine and the closing phenylalanine or tryptophan. The order of the fields is clone size, J gene, V gene, D gene, CDR3 protein, CDR3 DNA. D genes are given only for firm matches. Size tells how often a clone was seen (once, few, many) or the class of an expanded clone, and some rows leave it out.

many TRBJ2-3 TRBV19 . CASNPRDSTDTQYF TGTGCCAGTAATCCCCGGGACAGCACAGATACGCAGTATTTT
many TRBJ2-1 TRBV5-1 TRBD2 CASSLTSGSYNEQFF TGCGCCAGCAGCCTGACTAGCGGGAGTTACAATGAGCAGTTCTTC
. TRBJ2-3 TRBV19 . CASSPDRFLGGTDTQYF TGTGCCAGTAGTCCAGACAGATTCCTTGGGGGGACAGATACGCAGTATTTT
. TRBJ2-3 TRBV9 TRBD2 CASSPTSGGALGTDTQYF TGTGCCAGCAGCCCCACTAGCGGGGGGGCCCTCGGCACAGATACGCAGTATTTT
few TRBJ2-2 TRBV5-1 TRBD2 CASSGSGGPHTGELFF TGCGCCAGCAGCGGTAGCGGGGGGCCCCACACCGGGGAGCTGTTTTTT
many TRBJ2-7 TRBV7-2 TRBD2 CASREGGRRYEQYF TGTGCCAGCAGAGAAGGCGGGAGGCGGTACGAGCAGTACTTC
. TRBJ2-2 TRBV27 . CASRVSKGELFF TGTGCCAGCAGGGTTTCTAAGGGGGAGCTGTTTTTT
. TRBJ2-3 TRBV28 TRBD1 CASRASGTGGRGTQYF TGTGCCAGCAGGGCCTCCGGGACAGGGGGCAGAGGTACGCAGTATTTT
many TRBJ1-3 TRBV29-1 . CSVALSGNTIYF TGCAGCGTGGCCCTATCTGGAAACACCATATATTTT
many TRBJ2-3 TRBV5-4 TRBD1 CASSPGTGHPTDTQYF TGTGCCAGCAGCCCCGGGACAGGGCACCCCACAGATACGCAGTATTTT
many TRBJ2-7 TRBV12-3/TRBV12-4 . CATLGDDSYEQYF TGTGCCACCTTAGGGGACGATTCCTACGAGCAGTACTTC
many TRBJ2-3 TRBV7-3 TRBD2 CASSPPGTSDTQYF TGTGCCAGCAGCCCGCCCGGGACTAGCGATACGCAGTATTTT
once TRBJ1-1 TRBV28 . CASSFTGMRTEAFF TGTGCCAGCAGTTTTACAGGGATGAGGACTGAAGCTTTCTTT
. TRBJ2-5 TRBV5-1 TRBD2 CASSSARLAGTETQYF TGCGCCAGCAGTTCCGCCAGACTAGCGGGAACGGAGACCCAGTACTTC
. TRBJ2-6 TRBV3-1 . CAGSQGGEETLAF TGTGCCGGCAGCCAAGGAGGAGAGGAGACGCTGGCTTTC
many TRBJ2-5 TRBV5-1 . CASSTVQETQYF TGCGCCAGCAGCACAGTACAAGAGACCCAGTACTTC
many TRBJ2-7 TRBV13 TRBD2 CASSSTGGGTYEQYF TGTGCCAGCAGCTCAACGGGAGGCGGGACCTACGAGCAGTACTTC
many TRBJ1-1 TRBV7-8 . CASTPSRLNTEAFF TGTGCCAGCACCCCCTCCCGCCTGAACACTGAAGCTTTCTTT
many TRBJ2-2 TRBV7-2 TRBD2 CASSLGWASGRRNTGELFF TGTGCCAGCAGCTTAGGGTGGGCTAGCGGGAGGCGGAACACCGGGGAGCTGTTTTTT
. TRBJ1-4 TRBV27 TRBD1 CASSGGGQGEKLFF TGTGCCAGCAGTGGCGGGGGACAGGGGGAAAAACTGTTTTTT
many TRBJ2-5 TRBV6-2/TRBV6-3 TRBD2 CASRTPRLAGGDETQYF TGTGCCAGCAGGACCCCCCGGCTAGCGGGAGGTGACGAGACCCAGTACTTC
many TRBJ1-6 TRBV27 TRBD1 CASSPDRSNSPLHF TGTGCCAGCAGCCCGGACAGGTCTAACTCACCCCTCCACTTT
. TRBJ1-6 TRBV9 TRBD1 CASSAPGQNSPLHF TGTGCCAGCAGCGCCCCGGGACAGAATTCACCCCTCCACTTT
many TRBJ1-4 TRBV6-1 TRBD1 CASSEESTGEVGKLFF TGTGCCAGCAGTGAAGAGTCGACAGGGGAGGTCGGAAAACTGTTTTTT
. TRBJ2-1 TRBV7-8 . CASSLIADLYNEQFF TGTGCCAGCAGCTTAATAGCGGACCTGTACAATGAGCAGTTCTTC
. TRBJ2-2 TRBV18 TRBD2 CASSPWGLAGNTGELFF TGTGCCAGCTCACCCTGGGGACTAGCGGGGAACACCGGGGAGCTGTTTTTT